The 10 T cell receptor beta chains reported below all come from one sample, sequenced in a study of blood T cells in healthy people across ages. Primers used in a second PCR of about 7 to 12 cycles were a sample-barcoded 5' primer and a J-beta primer mix. TCRdb re-analysed the 5' RACE reads in MiXCR, keeping a single row per CDR3 protein. The table shows about 680,000 distinct CDR3 sequences, with approximately 50% occurring only once. Sequenced sample: blood. These receptor sequences come from a woman in her sixties or seventies in good health.

The CDR3 sequence is CASSRDSLGEQYF. The CDR3 nucleotides are TGTGCCAGCAGCCGGGACAGTCTAGGCGAGCAGTACTTC. The rearrangement joins TRBV14 to TRBJ2-7; TRBD1 agrees at 7 bases. With 4 bases clipped from V and 6 bases from J, the junction kept 6 bases outside the gene matches. The CDR3 is 13 amino acids. Per the germline V gene, CDR1 is SGHDN and CDR2 is FVKESK.

Turning to this clonotype: Its ends do not fully match the called genes, so a read error is possible. The chain combines TRBV20-1 with TRBJ2-4, with D perhaps matching TRBD2 (5 bases). The J call is uncertain, as TRBJ2-7 better fits the DNA end. Germline-derived CDR1 and CDR2 are DFQATT and SNEGSKA (reference sequence). This CDR3 region has 11 residues. CDR3 protein: CSARGPSEQYF. In DNA, the CDR3 is TGCAGCGCTAGAGGGCCGTCCGAGCAGTACTTC.

This clonotype showed up just a few times. J is TRBJ2-5 and V is TRBV21-1; the D call in the table, TRBD1, was not verified against the DNA. TRBV21-1 is a pseudogene. This CDR3 region has 14 residues. CDR3 DNA: TGTGCCAGCAGCATCGACAGGGGGCGGGAGACCCAGTACTTC. Protein product: CASSIDRGRETQYF.

The J gene is TRBJ2-4, the V gene TRBV4-3; D might be TRBD2 (6 bases). The assigned J gene may be wrong: the sequence end matches TRBJ2-7 better. There are 20 residues in the CDR3. Looked up from germline, CDR1 is LGHNA and CDR2 is YSLEER. The DNA for the CDR3 is TGCGCCAGCAGCCAAGGAGTAATATCGGGGGTGGCTGGAGCCCCCTACGAGCAGTACTTC. The encoded protein is CASSQGVISGVAGAPYEQYF.

This clonotype was detected a few times. The chain is built from TRBV20-1 and TRBJ2-5, with 10 bases identical to TRBD2. The CDR3 is made up of 15 amino acids. CDR1 DFQATT and CDR2 SNEGSKA come from the germline V gene (reference sequence). Trimming cost V 3 bases and J 2 bases; bases outside gene matches: 6. The CDR3 is CSASASGRKQETQYF. In nucleotides, the CDR3 is TGCAGTGCTAGTGCTAGCGGGAGAAAACAAGAGACCCAGTACTTC.

J is TRBJ2-2 and V is TRBV27; 8 nucleotides align to TRBD2. With 2 bases clipped from V and 5 bases from J, the junction kept 4 bases outside the gene matches. Germline V CDR1 and CDR2: MNHEY, SMNVEV (reference sequence). The CDR3 is 15 residues long. In DNA, the CDR3 is TGTGCCAGCAGTTTAGCGGGAGGTCGAACCGGGGAGCTGTTTTTT. Residues: CASSLAGGRTGELFF.

V usage is TRBV4-1 and J usage is TRBJ1-5; D possibly corresponds to TRBD1 (6 bases). This CDR3 is built from 19 residues. Looked up from germline, CDR1 is MGHRA and CDR2 is YSYEKL. V lost 0 bases and J lost 9, with 27 bases in between. In DNA, the CDR3 is TGCGCCAGCAGCCAAGATTCGTCCGGGACACTCGACCTTAGGGCGCCCCAGCATTTT. It yields the protein CASSQDSSGTLDLRAPQHF.

J is TRBJ2-7 and V is TRBV20-1; 7 nucleotides align to TRBD2. CDR3 size: 16 residues. V was clipped by 3 bases and J by 0 bases; unmatched bases: 11. Germline values: CDR1 DFQATT, CDR2 SNEGSKA (reference sequence). The CDR3 DNA is TGCAGTGCTAGCCAACCGGGTCCGGGAGGCTCCTACGAGCAGTACTTC. Its translation is CSASQPGPGGSYEQYF.

This clonotype has only a few counts. This chain uses TRBV7-9 with TRBJ2-5, with no clear D. The CDR3 runs to 15 residues. Trimming left V 1 base short and J 5 bases short, with 14 bases between. Germline CDR1 reads SEHNR; CDR2 reads FQNEAQ (reference sequence). CDR3 sequence reads: CASSLEGYRRETQYF. CDR3 nucleotides: TGTGCCAGCAGCTTAGAAGGGTACAGAAGGGAGACCCAGTACTTC.

The chain carries TRBV24-1 and TRBJ2-1, with D tentatively TRBD1 or TRBD2 (5 bases each). Looked up from germline, CDR1 is KGHDR and CDR2 is SFDVKD. Trimming stripped 1 base from V and 4 bases from J, with 10 bases between. This CDR3 contains 15 residues. The DNA for the CDR3 is TGTGCCACCAGTGATTTCAGGGACGGTTACAATGAGCAGTTCTTC. Translation: CATSDFRDGYNEQFF.